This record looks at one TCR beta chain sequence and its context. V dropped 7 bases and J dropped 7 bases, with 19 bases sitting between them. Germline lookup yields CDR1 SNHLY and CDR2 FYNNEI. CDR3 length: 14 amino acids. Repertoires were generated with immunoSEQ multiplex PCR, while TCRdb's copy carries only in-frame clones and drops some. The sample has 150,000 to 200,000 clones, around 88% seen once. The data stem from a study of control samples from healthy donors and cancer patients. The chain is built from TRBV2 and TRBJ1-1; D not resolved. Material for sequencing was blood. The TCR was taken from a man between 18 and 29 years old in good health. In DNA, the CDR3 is TGTGCCAGCACCCCTCGCACGGGAGACGGTGAAGCTTTCTTT. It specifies CASTPRTGDGEAFF. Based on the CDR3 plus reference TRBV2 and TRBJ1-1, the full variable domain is EPEVTQTPSHQVTQMGQEVILRCVPISNHLYFYWYRQILGQKVEFLVSFYNNEISEKSEIFDDQFSVERPDGSNFTLKIRSTKLEDSAMYFCASTPRTGDGEAFFGQGTRLTVV.